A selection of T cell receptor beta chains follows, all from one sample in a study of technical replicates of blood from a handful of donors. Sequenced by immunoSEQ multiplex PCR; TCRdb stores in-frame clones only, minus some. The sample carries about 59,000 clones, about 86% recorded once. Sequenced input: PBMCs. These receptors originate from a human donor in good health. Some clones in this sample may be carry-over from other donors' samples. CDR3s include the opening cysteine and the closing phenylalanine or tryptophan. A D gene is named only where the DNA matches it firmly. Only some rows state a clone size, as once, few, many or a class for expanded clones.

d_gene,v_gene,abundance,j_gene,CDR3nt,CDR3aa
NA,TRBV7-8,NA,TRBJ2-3,TGTGCCAGCAGCTTAGGCGCCGCAGATACGCAGTATTTT,CASSLGAADTQYF
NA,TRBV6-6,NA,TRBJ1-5,TGTGCCAGCAGTTCGGCCGAGGAGCGTCAGCCCCAGCATTTT,CASSSAEERQPQHF
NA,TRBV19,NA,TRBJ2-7,TGTGCCAGTAGTACCCACCTAAACTACGAGCAGTACTTC,CASSTHLNYEQYF
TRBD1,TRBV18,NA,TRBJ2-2,TGTGCCAGCTCGTCCCAGGGGGCGAACACCGGGGAGCTGTTTTTT,CASSSQGANTGELFF
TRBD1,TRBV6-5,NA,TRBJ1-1,TGTGCCAGCAGACGGGACAGATGGACTGAAGCTTTCTTT,CASRRDRWTEAFF
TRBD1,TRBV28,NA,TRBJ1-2,TGTGCCAGCAGTACACCGGGACAGGGAAACTATGGCTACACCTTC,CASSTPGQGNYGYTF
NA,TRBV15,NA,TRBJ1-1,TGTGCCACCAGCGGAGAGCCGGGGACATGGATCATTGAAGCTTTCTTT,CATSGEPGTWIIEAFF
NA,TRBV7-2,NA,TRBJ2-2,TGTGCCAGCAGCCGCCAAACCAGTTTGAACACCGGGGAGCTGTTTTTT,CASSRQTSLNTGELFF
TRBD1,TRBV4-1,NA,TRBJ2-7,TGCGCCAGCAGCCAAACGGACAGGGGGATTAGCGAGCAGTACTTC,CASSQTDRGISEQYF
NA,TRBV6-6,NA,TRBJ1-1,TGTGCCAGCAGTTACCCTCATCTAGGTGAAGCTTTCTTT,CASSYPHLGEAFF
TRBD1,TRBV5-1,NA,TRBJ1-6,TGCGCCAGCAGCTTGGGCAGGGGGGTCGGTTCACCCCTCCACTTT,CASSLGRGVGSPLHF
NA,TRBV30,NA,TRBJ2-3,TGTGCCTGGGCGAAGGGGGATGGCACAGATACGCAGTATTTT,CAWAKGDGTDTQYF
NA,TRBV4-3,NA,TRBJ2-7,TGCGCCAGCAGCCAAGATGCGGCGGGCTACGAGCAGTACTTC,CASSQDAAGYEQYF
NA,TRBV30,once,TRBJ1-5,TGTGCCTGGAGTGTAAAAGGGGGTGGCAATCAGCCCCAGCATTTT,CAWSVKGGGNQPQHF
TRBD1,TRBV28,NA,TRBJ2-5,TGTGCCAGCAGTTTTGGACAGGGGGCCGGAGAGACCCAGTACTTC,CASSFGQGAGETQYF
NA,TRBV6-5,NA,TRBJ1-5,TGTGCCAGCAGTTATTCTGTAAATCAGCCCCAGCATTTT,CASSYSVNQPQHF
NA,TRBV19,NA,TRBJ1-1,TGTGCCACCTCAGATGGGGGCTGGGACACTGAAGCTTTCTTT,CATSDGGWDTEAFF
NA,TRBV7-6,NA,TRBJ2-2,TGTGCCAGCAGCTTAATGCGGGGCAGCGGGGAGCTGTTTTTT,CASSLMRGSGELFF
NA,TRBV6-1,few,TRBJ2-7,TGTGCCAGCAGTGAACAGAGCGGTAGCTCCTACGAGCAGTACTTC,CASSEQSGSSYEQYF
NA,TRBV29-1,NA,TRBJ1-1,TGCAGCGTTGAGGTCCAGATGAACACTGAAGCTTTCTTT,CSVEVQMNTEAFF
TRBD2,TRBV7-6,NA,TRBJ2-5,TGTGCCAGCAGCCCGGGACTAGCGGGGGTGGGGACCCAAGAGACCCAGTACTTC,CASSPGLAGVGTQETQYF
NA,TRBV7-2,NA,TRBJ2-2,TGTGCCAGCAGCTCCATTCGAGGCGGACTAGGGGGTGGGAGGGAGCTGTTTTTT,CASSSIRGGLGGGRELFF
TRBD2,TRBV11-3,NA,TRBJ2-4,TGTGCCAGCAGCACACGGACTAGCGGGAGTGTCAAAAACATTCAGTACTTC,CASSTRTSGSVKNIQYF
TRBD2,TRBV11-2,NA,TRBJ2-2,TGTGCCAGCAGAAGACGTACTAGCGGGGGGGGTACCGGGGAGCTGTTTTTT,CASRRRTSGGGTGELFF